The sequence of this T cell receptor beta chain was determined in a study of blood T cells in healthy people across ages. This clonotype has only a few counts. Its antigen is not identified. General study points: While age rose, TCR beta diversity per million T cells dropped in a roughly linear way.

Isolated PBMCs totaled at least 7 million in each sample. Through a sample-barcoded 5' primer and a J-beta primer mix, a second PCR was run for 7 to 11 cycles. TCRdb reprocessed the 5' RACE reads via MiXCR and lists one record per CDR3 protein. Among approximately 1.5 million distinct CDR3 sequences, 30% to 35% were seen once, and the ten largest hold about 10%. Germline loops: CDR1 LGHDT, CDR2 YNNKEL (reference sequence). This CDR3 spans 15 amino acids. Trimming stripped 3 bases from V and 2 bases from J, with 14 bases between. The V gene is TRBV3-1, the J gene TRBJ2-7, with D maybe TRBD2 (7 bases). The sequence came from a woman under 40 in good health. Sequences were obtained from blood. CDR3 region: CASSQLGGPTYEQYF. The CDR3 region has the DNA TGTGCCAGCAGCCAGCTCGGGGGGCCCACCTACGAGCAGTACTTC.